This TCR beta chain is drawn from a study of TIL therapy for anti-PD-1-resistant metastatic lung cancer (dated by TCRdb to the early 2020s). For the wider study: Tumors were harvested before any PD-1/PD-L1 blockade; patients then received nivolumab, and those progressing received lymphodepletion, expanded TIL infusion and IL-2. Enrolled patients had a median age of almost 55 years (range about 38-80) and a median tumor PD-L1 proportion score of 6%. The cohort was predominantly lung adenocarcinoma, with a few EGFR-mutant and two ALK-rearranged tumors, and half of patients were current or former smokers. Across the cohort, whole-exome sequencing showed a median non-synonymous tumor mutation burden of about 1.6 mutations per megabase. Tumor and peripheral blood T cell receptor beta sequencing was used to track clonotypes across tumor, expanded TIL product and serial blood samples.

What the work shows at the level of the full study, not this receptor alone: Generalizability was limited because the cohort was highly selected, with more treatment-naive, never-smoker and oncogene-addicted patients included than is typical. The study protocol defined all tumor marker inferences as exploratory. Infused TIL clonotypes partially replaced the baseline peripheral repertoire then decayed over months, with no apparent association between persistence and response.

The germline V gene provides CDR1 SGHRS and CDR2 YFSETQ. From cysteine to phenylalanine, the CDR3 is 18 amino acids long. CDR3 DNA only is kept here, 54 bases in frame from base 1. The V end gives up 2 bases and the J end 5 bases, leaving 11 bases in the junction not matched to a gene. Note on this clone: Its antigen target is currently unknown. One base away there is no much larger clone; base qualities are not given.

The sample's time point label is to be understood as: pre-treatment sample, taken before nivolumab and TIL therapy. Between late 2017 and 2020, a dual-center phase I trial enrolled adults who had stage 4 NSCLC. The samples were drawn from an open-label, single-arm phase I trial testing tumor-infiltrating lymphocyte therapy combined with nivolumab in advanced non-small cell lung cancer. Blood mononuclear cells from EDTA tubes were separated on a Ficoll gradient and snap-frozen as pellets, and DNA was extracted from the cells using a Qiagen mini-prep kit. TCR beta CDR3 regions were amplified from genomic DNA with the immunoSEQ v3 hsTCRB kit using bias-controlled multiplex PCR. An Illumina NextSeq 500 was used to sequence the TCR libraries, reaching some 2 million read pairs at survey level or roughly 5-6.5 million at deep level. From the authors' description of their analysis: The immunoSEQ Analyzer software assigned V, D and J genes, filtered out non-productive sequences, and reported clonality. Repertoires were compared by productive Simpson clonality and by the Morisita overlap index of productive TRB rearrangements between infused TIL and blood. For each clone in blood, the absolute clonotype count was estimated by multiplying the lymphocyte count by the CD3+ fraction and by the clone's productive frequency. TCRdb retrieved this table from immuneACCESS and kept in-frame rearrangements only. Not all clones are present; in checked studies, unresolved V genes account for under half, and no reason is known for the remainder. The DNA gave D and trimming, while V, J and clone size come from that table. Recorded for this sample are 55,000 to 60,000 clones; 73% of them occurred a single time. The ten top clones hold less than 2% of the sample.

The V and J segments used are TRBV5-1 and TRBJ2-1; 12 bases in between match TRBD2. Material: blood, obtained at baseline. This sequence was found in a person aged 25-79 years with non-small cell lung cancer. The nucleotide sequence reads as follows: TGCGCCAGCAGCTTAGGGTCTAGCGGGAGGGCGACTCACAATGAGCAGTTCTTC. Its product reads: CASSLGSSGRATHNEQFF.